This T cell receptor beta chain comes out of a study of blood T cell repertoires in COVID-19. Study-wide context: Spain, Italy and the United States supplied samples that represented acute and convalescent COVID-19.

Produced via immunoSEQ multiplex PCR; TCRdb's table is partial and in-frame only. The sample lists about 89,000 clones, approximately 88% occurring once. Trimming left V 4 bases short and J 1 base short, with 19 bases between. The CDR3 consists of 17 residues. Germline V gives CDR1 SNHLY, CDR2 FYNNEI. Material for sequencing was peripheral blood. The receptor comes from a man in his 60s with acute or convalescent COVID-19. This chain uses TRBV2 with TRBJ2-5; the D is unclear. The CDR3 loop reads CASSGQPDKPLQETQYF. CDR3 bases: TGTGCCAGCAGTGGTCAGCCAGACAAACCTCTCCAAGAGACCCAGTACTTC.